The 5 T cell receptor beta chains below come from one sample, sequenced in a study of graft-versus-host responses after intestinal transplantation. These TCRs' antigens remain unknown. Method: immunoSEQ multiplex PCR; TCRdb's copy keeps in-frame clones and lacks some. The data contain some 40,000 clones, over 90% of them singletons. This specimen was unstimulated CD8+ T cells sorted from spleen or lymph node cells, taken before transplant. The receptors were sampled from a human donor who was the organ donor for an intestinal transplant.

The chain joins TRBV27 to TRBJ2-7, with TRBD2 as a possible D gene (5 bases). V lost 0 bases to trimming and J lost 6 bases, with 12 bases between them. CDR1 is MNHEY, CDR2 SMNVEV, per germline (reference sequence). The CDR3 consists of 14 residues. Written as DNA, the CDR3 is TGTGCCAGCAGTTTATCGAGGGCAGGTACCGAGCAGTACTTC. It codes for CASSLSRAGTEQYF.

V gene TRBV28 combines with J gene TRBJ1-4; no definite D call. V was pared by 5 bases and J by 7 bases, with 26 bases between. The CDR3 is 18 residues long. Looked up from germline, CDR1 is MDHEN and CDR2 is SYDVKM. CDR3 DNA sequence: TGTGCCAGCAGTCCCAGTTTGGGCCCATTGGCGAGGAGTGAAAAACTGTTTTTT. It codes for CASSPSLGPLARSEKLFF.

This clone came up a few times. The chain recombines TRBV28 with TRBJ1-4; D gene uncertain. The CDR3 length is 16 residues. CDR1 and CDR2 (germline): MDHEN, SYDVKM. V was cut by 3 bases and J by 0 bases, with 11 bases left in between. The CDR3, as DNA: TGTGCCAGCAGTTTCGGCCTCTACGCAACTAATGAAAAACTGTTTTTT. This sequence encodes CASSFGLYATNEKLFF.

The chain recombines TRBV27 with TRBJ2-7, with unresolved D. With 5 bases removed from V and 4 bases from J, the gap between germline ends came to 15 bases. Germline V gene lookup returns CDR1 MNHEY and CDR2 SMNVEV (reference sequence). CDR3 size: 14 residues. CDR3: CASSRLGLIYEQYF. DNA for the CDR3: TGTGCCAGCAGTCGCCTGGGTCTGATTTACGAGCAGTACTTC.

The rearrangement links TRBV15 to TRBJ2-6; 9 positions match TRBD1. With V trimmed by 8 bases and J by 0 bases, 11 bases remained unmatched. Germline values: CDR1 LNHNV, CDR2 YYDKDF (reference sequence). The CDR3 consists of 18 residues. Here the CDR3 reads CATVRRDRATSGANVLTF. DNA for the CDR3: TGTGCCACCGTCCGCCGGGACAGGGCCACCTCTGGGGCCAACGTCCTGACTTTC.